This T cell receptor beta chain emerged from a study of T cell changes during pregnancy in multiple sclerosis. CDR3 length: 15 amino acids. The germline V gene encodes CDR1 LGHNA and CDR2 YSLEER. Concerning this clone itself: Relative to the germline gene, one junction end is altered; a read error may explain this.

The method was immunoSEQ multiplex PCR; TCRdb's version includes in-frame clones alone and lacks a portion of them. The sample lists approximately 63,000 clones, over 85% occurring once. The source is a female donor with multiple sclerosis, enrolled in a pregnancy study. The gene calls are TRBV4-3 and TRBJ2-7, with 11 bases fitting TRBD2. Sequencing used CD8+ T cells from peripheral blood mononuclear cells, obtained in the third trimester of pregnancy. The CDR3 region is CASSQVAGGLYGQYF. The CDR3 DNA reads as TGCGCCAGCAGCCAAGTAGCGGGAGGGCTTTACGGGCAGTACTTC.